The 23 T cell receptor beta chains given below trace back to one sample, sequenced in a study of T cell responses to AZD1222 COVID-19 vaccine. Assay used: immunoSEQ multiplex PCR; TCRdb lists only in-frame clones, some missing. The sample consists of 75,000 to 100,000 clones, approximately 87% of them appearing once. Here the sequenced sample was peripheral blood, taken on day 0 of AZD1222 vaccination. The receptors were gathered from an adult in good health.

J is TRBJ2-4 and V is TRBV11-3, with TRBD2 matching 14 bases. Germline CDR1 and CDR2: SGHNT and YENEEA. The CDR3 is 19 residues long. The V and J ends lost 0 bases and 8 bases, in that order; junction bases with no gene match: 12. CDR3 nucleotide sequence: TGTGCCAGCAGCTTAGATCTTTTGTCGGGACTAGCGGGAGTATACATTCAGTACTTC. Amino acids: CASSLDLLSGLAGVYIQYF. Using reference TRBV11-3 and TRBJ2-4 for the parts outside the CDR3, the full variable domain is EAGVVQSPRYKIIEKKQPVAFWCNPISGHNTLYWYLQNLGQGPELLIRYENEEAVDDSQLPKDRFSAERLKGVDSTLKIQPAELGDSAVYLCASSLDLLSGLAGVYIQYFGAGTRLSVL.

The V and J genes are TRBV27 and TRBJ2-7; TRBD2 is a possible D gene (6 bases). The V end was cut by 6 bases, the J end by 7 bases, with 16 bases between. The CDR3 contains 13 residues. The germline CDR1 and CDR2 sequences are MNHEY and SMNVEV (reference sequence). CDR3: CASSQSGAGEQYF. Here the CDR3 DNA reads TGTGCCAGCAGCCAAAGTGGGGCGGGAGAGCAGTACTTC.

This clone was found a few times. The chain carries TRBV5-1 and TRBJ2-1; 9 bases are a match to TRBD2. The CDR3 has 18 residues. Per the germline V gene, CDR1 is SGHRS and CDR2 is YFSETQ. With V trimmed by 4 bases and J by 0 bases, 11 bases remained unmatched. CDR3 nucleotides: TGCGCCAGCAGCCTGGGAGGACTAGCGAGGAGCTCCTACAATGAGCAGTTCTTC. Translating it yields CASSLGGLARSSYNEQFF.

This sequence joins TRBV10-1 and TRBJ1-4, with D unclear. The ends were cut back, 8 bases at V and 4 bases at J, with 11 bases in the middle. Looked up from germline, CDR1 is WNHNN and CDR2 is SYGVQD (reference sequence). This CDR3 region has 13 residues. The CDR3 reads CASSPSRNEKLFF. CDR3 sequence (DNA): TGCGCCAGCTCTCCATCACGTAATGAAAAACTGTTTTTT.

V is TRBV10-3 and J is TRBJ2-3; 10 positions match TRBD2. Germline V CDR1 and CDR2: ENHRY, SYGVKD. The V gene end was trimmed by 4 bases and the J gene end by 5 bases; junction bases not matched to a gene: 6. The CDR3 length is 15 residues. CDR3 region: CAISGASGRRDTQYF. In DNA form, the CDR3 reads TGTGCCATCAGTGGTGCTAGCGGGAGACGAGATACGCAGTATTTT.

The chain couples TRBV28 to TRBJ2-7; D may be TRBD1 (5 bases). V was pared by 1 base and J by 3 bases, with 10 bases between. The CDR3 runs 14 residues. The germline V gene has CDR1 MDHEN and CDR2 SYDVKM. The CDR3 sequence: CASSLFGGHYEQYF. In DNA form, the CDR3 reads TGTGCCAGCAGTTTATTTGGCGGACACTACGAGCAGTACTTC.

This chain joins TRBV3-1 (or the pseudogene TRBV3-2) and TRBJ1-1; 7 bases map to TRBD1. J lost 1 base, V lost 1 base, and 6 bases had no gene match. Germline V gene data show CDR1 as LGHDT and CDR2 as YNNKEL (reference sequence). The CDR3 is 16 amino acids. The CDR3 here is CASSQGEGQRNTEAFF. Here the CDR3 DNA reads TGTGCCAGCAGCCAAGGGGAGGGACAGCGGAACACTGAAGCTTTCTTT.

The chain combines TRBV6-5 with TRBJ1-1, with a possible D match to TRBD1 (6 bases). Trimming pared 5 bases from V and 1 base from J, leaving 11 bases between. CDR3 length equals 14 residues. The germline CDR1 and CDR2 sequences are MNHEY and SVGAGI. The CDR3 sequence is CASSLRGQNTEAFF. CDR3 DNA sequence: TGTGCCAGCAGTCTGCGGGGACAGAACACTGAAGCTTTCTTT.

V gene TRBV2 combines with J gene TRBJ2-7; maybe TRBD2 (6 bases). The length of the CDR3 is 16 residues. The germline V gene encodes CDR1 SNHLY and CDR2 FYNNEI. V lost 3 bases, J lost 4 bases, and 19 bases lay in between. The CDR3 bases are TGTGCCAGCAGTGATTGGGACTCCGGCCTCAGATACGAGCAGTACTTC. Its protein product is CASSDWDSGLRYEQYF.

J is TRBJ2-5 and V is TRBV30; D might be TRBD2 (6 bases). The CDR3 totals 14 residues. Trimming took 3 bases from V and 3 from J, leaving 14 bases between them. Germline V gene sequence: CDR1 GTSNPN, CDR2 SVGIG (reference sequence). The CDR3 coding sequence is TGTGCCTGGAGCCCGGAGGGAGTAAAAGAGACCCAGTACTTC. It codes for CAWSPEGVKETQYF.

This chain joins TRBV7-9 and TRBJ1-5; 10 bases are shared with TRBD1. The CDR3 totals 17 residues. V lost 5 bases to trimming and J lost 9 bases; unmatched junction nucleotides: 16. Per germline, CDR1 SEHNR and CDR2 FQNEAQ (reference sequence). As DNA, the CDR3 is TGTGCCAGCAGCCCCCAGTCCCCCGGGACAGGGGTTCCGCCCCAGCATTTT. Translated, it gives CASSPQSPGTGVPPQHF.

The CDR3 coding sequence is TGTGCCAGCAGCTTAGTAAGTAGTTTTGGCTACGAGCAGTACTTC. It specifies CASSLVSSFGYEQYF. The V call is TRBV7-9, the J call TRBJ2-7; D is unresolved. The CDR3 totals 15 residues. Germline assignment: CDR1 SEHNR and CDR2 FQNEAQ (reference sequence). V lost 1 base and J lost 3, with 13 bases in between.

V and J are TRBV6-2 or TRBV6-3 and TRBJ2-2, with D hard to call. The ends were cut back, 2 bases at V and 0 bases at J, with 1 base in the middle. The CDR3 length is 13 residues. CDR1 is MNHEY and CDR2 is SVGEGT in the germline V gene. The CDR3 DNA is TGTGCCAGCAGTTACACGAACACCGGGGAGCTGTTTTTT. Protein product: CASSYTNTGELFF.

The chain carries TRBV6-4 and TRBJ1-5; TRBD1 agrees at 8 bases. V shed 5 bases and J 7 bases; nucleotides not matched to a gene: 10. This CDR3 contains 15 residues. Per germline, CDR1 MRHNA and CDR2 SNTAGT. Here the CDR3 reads CASSLTGEGGQPQHF. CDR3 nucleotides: TGTGCCAGCAGTTTGACAGGGGAAGGTGGGCAGCCCCAGCATTTT.

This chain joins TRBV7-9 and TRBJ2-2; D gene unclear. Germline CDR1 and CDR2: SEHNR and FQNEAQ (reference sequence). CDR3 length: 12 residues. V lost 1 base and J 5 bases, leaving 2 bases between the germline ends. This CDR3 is CASSLGTGELFF. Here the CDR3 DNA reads TGTGCCAGCAGCTTAGGAACCGGGGAGCTGTTTTTT.

In DNA, the CDR3 is TGTGCCAGCAGTCAATTGTGGGATGAGGGGACCTACGAGCAGTACTTC. It specifies CASSQLWDEGTYEQYF. The rearrangement joins TRBV25-1 to TRBJ2-7, with D perhaps assigned TRBD1 or TRBD2 (5 bases each). This CDR3 region has 16 residues. V shed 5 bases and J shed 2 bases, with 19 bases lying between them. CDR1 is MGHDK, CDR2 SYGVNS, per germline.

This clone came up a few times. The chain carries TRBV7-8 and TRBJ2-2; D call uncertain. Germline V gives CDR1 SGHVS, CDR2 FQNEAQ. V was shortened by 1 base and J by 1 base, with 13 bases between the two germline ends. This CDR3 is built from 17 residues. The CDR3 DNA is TGTGCCAGCAGCTTAGTAGTTCCACGACTGAACACCGGGGAGCTGTTTTTT. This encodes CASSLVVPRLNTGELFF.

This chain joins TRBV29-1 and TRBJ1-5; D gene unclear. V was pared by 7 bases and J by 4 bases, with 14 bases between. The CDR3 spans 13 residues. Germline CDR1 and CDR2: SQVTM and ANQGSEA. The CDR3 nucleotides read TGCAGCGCCTCAGGAGGGTGGAATCAGCCCCAGCATTTT. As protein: CSASGGWNQPQHF.

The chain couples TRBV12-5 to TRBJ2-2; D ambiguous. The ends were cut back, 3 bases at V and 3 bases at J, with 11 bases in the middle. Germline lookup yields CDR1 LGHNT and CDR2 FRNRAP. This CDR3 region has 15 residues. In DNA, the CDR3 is TGTGCTAGTGGTTTTAGTGCCCGGGACACCGGGGAGCTGTTTTTT. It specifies CASGFSARDTGELFF. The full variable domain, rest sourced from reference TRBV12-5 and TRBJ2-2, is DARVTQTPRHKVTEMGQEVTMRCQPILGHNTVFWYRQTMMQGLELLAYFRNRAPLDDSGMPKDRFSAEMPDATLATLKIQPSEPRDSAVYFCASGFSARDTGELFFGEGSRLTVL.

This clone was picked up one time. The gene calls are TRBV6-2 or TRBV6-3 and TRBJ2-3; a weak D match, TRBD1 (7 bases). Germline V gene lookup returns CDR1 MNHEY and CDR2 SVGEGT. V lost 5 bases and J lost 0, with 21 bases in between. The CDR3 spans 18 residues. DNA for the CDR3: TGTGCCAGCAGTCATCCAAGACAGGGAGGAATTAGCACAGATACGCAGTATTTT. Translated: CASSHPRQGGISTDTQYF.

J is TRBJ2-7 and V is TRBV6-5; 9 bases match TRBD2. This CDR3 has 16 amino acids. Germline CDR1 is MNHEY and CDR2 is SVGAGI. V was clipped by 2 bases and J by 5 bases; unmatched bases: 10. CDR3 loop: CASSYGASGTDHEQYF. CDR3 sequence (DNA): TGTGCCAGCAGTTACGGAGCTAGCGGGACCGACCACGAGCAGTACTTC.

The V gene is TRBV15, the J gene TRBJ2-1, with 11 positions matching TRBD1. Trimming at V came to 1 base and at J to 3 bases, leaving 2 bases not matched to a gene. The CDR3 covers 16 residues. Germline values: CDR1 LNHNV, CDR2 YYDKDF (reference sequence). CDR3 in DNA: TGTGCCACCAGCAGAGGGGGGACAGGGGGCTACAATGAGCAGTTCTTC. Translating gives CATSRGGTGGYNEQFF.

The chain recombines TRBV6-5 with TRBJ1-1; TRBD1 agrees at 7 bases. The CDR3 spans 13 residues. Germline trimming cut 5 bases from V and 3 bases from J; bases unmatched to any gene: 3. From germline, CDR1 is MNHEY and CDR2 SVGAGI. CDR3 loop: CASSPGQYTEAFF. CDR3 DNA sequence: TGTGCCAGCAGTCCGGGACAGTACACTGAAGCTTTCTTT.